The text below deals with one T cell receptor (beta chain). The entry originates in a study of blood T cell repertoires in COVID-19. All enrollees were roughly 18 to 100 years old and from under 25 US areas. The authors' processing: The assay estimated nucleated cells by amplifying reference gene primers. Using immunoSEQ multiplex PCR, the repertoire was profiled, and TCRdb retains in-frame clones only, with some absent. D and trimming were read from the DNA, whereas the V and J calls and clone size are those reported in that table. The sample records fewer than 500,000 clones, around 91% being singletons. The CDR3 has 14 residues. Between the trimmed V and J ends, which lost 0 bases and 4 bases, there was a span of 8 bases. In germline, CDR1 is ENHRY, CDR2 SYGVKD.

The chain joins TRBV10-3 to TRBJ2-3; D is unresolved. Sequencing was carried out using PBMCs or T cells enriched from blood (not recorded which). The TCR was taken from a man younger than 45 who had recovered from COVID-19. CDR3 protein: CAISESQAPDTQYF. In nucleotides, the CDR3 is TGTGCCATCAGTGAGTCTCAAGCACCAGATACGCAGTATTTT.